This passage covers 13 T cell receptor beta chains from one sample sequenced in a study of shared clonotypes between healthy human individuals. Sequencing was performed with immunoSEQ multiplex PCR; in TCRdb, only in-frame clones are kept and a portion is missing. The sample records about 2.5 million clones, 85% to 95% being singletons. Specimen: naive CD4+ T cells from PBMCs. Subset here: CD45RA+ positively selected. These receptors all stem from a man aged 18-30 years in good health. Some clones in this sample may be carry-over from other donors' samples.

This chain connects TRBV27 to TRBJ2-5; 7 bases agree with TRBD2. Germline V gene sequence: CDR1 MNHEY, CDR2 SMNVEV (reference sequence). Trimming removed 5 bases from V and 4 bases from J; junction bases left unmatched: 7. There are 14 residues in the CDR3. CDR3 sequence (DNA): TGTGCCAGCAGTCGGGCGGGGGTCGGAGAGACCCAGTACTTC. Translation: CASSRAGVGETQYF.

The CDR3 sequence is CAWTALTNNSPLHF. The CDR3 DNA is TGTGCCTGGACCGCGCTTACGAATAATTCACCCCTCCACTTT. The genes are TRBV30 and TRBJ1-6; D ambiguous. Trimming left V 4 bases short and J 5 bases short, with 12 bases between. CDR1 and CDR2 (germline): GTSNPN, SVGIG (reference sequence). CDR3 size: 14 residues.

This chain joins TRBV7-9 and TRBJ1-2; perhaps TRBD1 as D (6 bases). The CDR3 runs to 13 residues. The germline V gene encodes CDR1 SEHNR and CDR2 FQNEAQ (reference sequence). The V and J ends lost 6 bases and 8 bases respectively, with 16 bases between them. CDR3 protein: CASSLISGAGYTF. Here the CDR3 DNA reads TGTGCCAGCAGTTTAATTTCAGGGGCCGGCTACACCTTC.

The chain recombines TRBV5-4 with TRBJ2-5; the match to TRBD2 covers 13 bases. The trim removed 4 bases at V and 7 bases at J, leaving 13 bases unmatched. The CDR3 contains 17 residues. Looked up from germline, CDR1 is SGHNT and CDR2 is YYREEE (reference sequence). The CDR3 loop reads CASSVMGLAGKDGTQYF. For the CDR3, the DNA is TGTGCCAGCAGCGTCATGGGACTAGCGGGAAAAGACGGGACCCAGTACTTC.

As to this clone: Mismatch with germline at one junction end may stem from a read error. J is TRBJ2-3 and V is TRBV6-4, with D possibly called TRBD1 or TRBD2 (8 bases each). The germline gives CDR1 MRHNA, CDR2 SNTAGT. CDR3 length equals 14 residues. CDR3 amino acids: CAGSDRGLADTQYF. As DNA, the CDR3 is TGTGCCGGCAGTGACAGGGGACTAGCAGATACGCAGTATTTT.

The chain recombines TRBV4-2 with TRBJ2-1; D is possibly TRBD2 (5 bases). V gave up 4 bases and J gave up 5 bases, with 15 bases separating them. CDR3 size: 15 residues. In germline, CDR1 is LGHNA, CDR2 YNFKEQ. CDR3 coding DNA: TGTGCCAGCAGCCCCCCCCTGGGGAGAGACAATGAGCAGTTCTTC. It is translated as CASSPPLGRDNEQFF.

DNA of the CDR3: TGTGCCAGCAGCTTTACCGGGAGGACCGGGGAGCTGTTTTTT. Residues: CASSFTGRTGELFF. V is TRBV7-2 and J is TRBJ2-2, with TRBD2 identical over 7 bases. Germline V gives CDR1 SGHTA, CDR2 FQGNSA. V lost 3 bases and J lost 5; bases outside the gene matches: 3. CDR3 length: 14 residues.

This clone was recorded once. This same CDR3 is encoded by further DNA sequences in the sample. In DNA, the CDR3 is TGTGCCAGCAGCCTCCTTGCCGGGACAGATACGCAGTATTTT. It codes for CASSLLAGTDTQYF. The genes are TRBV7-2 and TRBJ2-3, with D unclear. In germline, CDR1 is SGHTA, CDR2 FQGNSA. CDR3 length: 14 residues. V dropped 5 bases and J dropped 3 bases, with 12 bases sitting between them.

Comment on this clone: A much larger clone is a single base away; this may be a read error. At the DNA level, this CDR3 is encoded by other sequences in the same sample as well. The V call is TRBV2, the J call TRBJ1-4; a weak D match, TRBD1 (5 bases). CDR1 is SNHLY, CDR2 FYNNEI, per germline. This CDR3 has 12 residues. Trimming left V 4 bases short and J 10 bases short, with 10 bases between. The CDR3 is CASSGAGGKLFF. In DNA form, the CDR3 reads TGTGCCAGCAGTGGGGCGGGGGGAAAACTGTTTTTT.

Regarding this clone: In the same sample, other DNA sequences code for this CDR3. The rearrangement uses TRBV28 and TRBJ1-4, with 7 nucleotides matching TRBD1. Germline V gene lookup returns CDR1 MDHEN and CDR2 SYDVKM. The CDR3 consists of 14 residues. J gave up 8 bases and V 2 bases, and 5 bases lay outside the gene matches. The CDR3, as DNA: TGTGCCAGCAGTTTAGTCCAGGGGGGCGAAAAACTGTTTTTT. It translates to CASSLVQGGEKLFF.

The rearrangement joins TRBV6-5 to TRBJ2-3, with D possibly TRBD1 on 5 matching bases. Germline V CDR1 and CDR2: MNHEY, SVGAGI. V dropped 6 bases and J dropped 0 bases, with 10 bases sitting between them. This CDR3 spans 14 amino acids. Here the CDR3 reads CASRMTASTDTQYF. DNA of the CDR3: TGTGCCAGCAGAATGACAGCTAGCACAGATACGCAGTATTTT.

The sample holds a few counts of this clone. The chain has TRBV29-1 and TRBJ2-7; D may be TRBD1 or TRBD2 (5 bases each). V was clipped by 4 bases and J by 4 bases, with 17 bases between them. This CDR3 spans 14 amino acids. Germline CDR1 and CDR2: SQVTM and ANQGSEA. CDR3 sequence (DNA): TGCAGCGTTGTAGCCGGGACCGTGGTGTACGAGCAGTACTTC. This codes for CSVVAGTVVYEQYF.

V and J are TRBV6-1 and TRBJ2-5; unclear D gene. The CDR3 is made up of 15 amino acids. Germline-derived CDR1 and CDR2 are MNHNS and SASEGT. V gave up 2 bases and J gave up 5 bases, with 15 bases separating them. CDR3 protein: CASSEKPIGVETQYF. CDR3 DNA sequence: TGTGCCAGCAGTGAAAAGCCTATAGGCGTTGAGACCCAGTACTTC.